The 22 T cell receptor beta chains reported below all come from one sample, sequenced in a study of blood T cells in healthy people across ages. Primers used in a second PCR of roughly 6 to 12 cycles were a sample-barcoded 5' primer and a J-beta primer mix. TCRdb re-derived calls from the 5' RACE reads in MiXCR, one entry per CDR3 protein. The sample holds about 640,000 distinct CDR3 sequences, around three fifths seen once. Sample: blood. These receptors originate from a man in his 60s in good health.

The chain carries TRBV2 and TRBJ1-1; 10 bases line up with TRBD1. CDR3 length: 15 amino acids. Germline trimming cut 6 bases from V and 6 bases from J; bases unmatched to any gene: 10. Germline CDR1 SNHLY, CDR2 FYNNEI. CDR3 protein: CASRAGTGVFAEAFF. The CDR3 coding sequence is TGTGCCAGCAGGGCCGGGACAGGGGTTTTCGCTGAAGCTTTCTTT.

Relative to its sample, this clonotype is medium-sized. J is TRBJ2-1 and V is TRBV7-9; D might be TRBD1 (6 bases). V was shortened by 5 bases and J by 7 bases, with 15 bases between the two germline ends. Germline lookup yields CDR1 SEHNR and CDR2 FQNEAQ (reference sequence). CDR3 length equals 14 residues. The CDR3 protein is CASSAAQGGNEQFF. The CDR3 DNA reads TGTGCCAGCAGCGCCGCACAGGGTGGAAATGAGCAGTTCTTC. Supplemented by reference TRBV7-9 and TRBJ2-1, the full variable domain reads DTGVSQNPRHKITKRGQNVTFRCDPISEHNRLYWYRQTLGQGPEFLTYFQNEAQLEKSRLLSDRFSAERPKGSFSTLEIQRTEQGDSAMYLCASSAAQGGNEQFFGPGTRLTVL.

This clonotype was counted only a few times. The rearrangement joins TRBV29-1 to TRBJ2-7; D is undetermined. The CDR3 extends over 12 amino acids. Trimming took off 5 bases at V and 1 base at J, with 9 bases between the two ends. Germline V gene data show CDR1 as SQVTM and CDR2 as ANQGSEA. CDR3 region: CSVSVPSYEQYF. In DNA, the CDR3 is TGCAGCGTTTCAGTTCCGTCCTACGAGCAGTACTTC.

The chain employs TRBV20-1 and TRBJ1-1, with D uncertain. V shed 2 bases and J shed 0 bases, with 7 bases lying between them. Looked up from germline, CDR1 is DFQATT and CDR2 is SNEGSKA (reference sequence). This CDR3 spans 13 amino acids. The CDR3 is CSARRELNTEAFF. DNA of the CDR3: TGCAGTGCTAGACGGGAATTGAACACTGAAGCTTTCTTT.

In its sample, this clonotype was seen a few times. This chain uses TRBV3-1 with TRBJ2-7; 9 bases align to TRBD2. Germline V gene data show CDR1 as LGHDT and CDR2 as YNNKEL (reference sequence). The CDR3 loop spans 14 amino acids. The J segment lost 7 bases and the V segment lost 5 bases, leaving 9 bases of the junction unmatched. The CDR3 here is CASSLAGDYNEQYF. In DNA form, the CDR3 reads TGTGCCAGCAGCTTAGCGGGGGACTATAATGAGCAGTACTTC.

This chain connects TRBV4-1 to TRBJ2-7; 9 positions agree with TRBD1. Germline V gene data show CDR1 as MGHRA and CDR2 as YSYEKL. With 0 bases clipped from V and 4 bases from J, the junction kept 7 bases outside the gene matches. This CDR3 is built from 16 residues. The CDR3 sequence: CASSQDPQTGGYEQYF. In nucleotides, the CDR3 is TGCGCCAGCAGCCAAGACCCACAGACAGGGGGGTACGAGCAGTACTTC.

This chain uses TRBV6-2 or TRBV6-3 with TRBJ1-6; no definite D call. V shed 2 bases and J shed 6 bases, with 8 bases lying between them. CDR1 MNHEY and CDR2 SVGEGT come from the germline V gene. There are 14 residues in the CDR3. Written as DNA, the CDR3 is TGTGCCAGCAGTTACGGCCAAGTTAATTCACCCCTCCACTTT. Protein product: CASSYGQVNSPLHF.

CDR3 protein: CSVEAAATDTQYF. The CDR3 DNA sequence: TGCAGCGTTGAAGCAGCTGCCACAGATACGCAGTATTTT. The chain employs TRBV29-1 and TRBJ2-3; D is uncertain. V lost 1 base to trimming and J lost 2 bases, with 7 bases between them. The CDR3 is 13 residues long. Germline CDR1 and CDR2: SQVTM and ANQGSEA.

Here the CDR3 DNA reads TGCGCCAGCAGACCGTTGGGACAGGCGAATGAAAAACTGTTTTTT. This sequence encodes CASRPLGQANEKLFF. V and J are TRBV4-1 and TRBJ1-4, with 8 nucleotides matching TRBD1. V dropped 6 bases and J dropped 5; count of bases not matched to a gene: 8. CDR3 length: 15 amino acids. Per germline, CDR1 MGHRA and CDR2 YSYEKL.

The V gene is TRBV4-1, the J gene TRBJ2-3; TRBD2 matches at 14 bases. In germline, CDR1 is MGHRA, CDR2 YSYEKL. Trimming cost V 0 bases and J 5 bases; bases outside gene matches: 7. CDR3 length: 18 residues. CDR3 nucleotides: TGCGCCAGCAGCCAAGAATCGACTAGCGGGGGGGTCGGAGATACGCAGTATTTT. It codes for CASSQESTSGGVGDTQYF.

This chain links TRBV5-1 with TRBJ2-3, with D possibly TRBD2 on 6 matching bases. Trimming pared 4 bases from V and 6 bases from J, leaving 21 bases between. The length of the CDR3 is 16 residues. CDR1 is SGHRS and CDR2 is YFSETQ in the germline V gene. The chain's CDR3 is CASSQVPTGVGDTQYF. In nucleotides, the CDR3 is TGCGCCAGCAGCCAAGTCCCAACGGGGGTTGGTGATACGCAGTATTTT.

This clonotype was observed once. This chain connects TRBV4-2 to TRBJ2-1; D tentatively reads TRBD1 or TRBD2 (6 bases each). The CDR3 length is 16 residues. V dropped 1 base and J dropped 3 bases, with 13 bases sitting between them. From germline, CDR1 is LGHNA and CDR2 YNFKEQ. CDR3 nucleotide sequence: TGTGCCAGCAGCCAAGTAGAGGGGGGAGACTACAATGAGCAGTTCTTC. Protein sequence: CASSQVEGGDYNEQFF.

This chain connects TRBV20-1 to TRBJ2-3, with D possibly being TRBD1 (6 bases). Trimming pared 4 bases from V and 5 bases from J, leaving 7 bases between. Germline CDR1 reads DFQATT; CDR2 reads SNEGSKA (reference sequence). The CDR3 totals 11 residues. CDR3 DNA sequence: TGCAGTGCTACACAGGGAGATACGCAGTATTTT. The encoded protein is CSATQGDTQYF.

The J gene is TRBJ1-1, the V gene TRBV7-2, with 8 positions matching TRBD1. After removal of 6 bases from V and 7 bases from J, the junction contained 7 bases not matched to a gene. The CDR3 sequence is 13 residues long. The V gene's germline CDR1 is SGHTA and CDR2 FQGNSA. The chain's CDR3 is CASRPPGQGEAFF. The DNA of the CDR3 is TGTGCCAGCAGACCACCTGGACAGGGTGAAGCTTTCTTT.

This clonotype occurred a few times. The CDR3 protein is CASSLDGTRGYTF. CDR3 DNA sequence: TGTGCCAGCAGCTTAGATGGGACGAGGGGCTACACCTTC. The rearrangement joins TRBV7-2 to TRBJ1-2; TRBD1 might be the D (5 bases). Germline V gene data show CDR1 as SGHTA and CDR2 as FQGNSA. Between the trimmed V and J ends, which lost 1 base and 8 bases, there was a span of 11 bases. There are 13 residues in the CDR3.

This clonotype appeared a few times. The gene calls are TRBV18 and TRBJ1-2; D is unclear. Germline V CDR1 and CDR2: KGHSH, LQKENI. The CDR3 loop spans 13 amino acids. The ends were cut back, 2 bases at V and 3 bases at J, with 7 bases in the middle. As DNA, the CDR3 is TGTGCCAGCTCACCATCCGTTGACTATGGCTACACCTTC. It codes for CASSPSVDYGYTF.

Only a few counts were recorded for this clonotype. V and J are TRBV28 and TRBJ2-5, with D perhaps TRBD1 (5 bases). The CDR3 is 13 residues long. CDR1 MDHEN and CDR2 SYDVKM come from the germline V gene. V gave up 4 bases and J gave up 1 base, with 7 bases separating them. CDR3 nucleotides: TGTGCCAGCAGTTCGACAGCCCAAGAGACCCAGTACTTC. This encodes CASSSTAQETQYF.

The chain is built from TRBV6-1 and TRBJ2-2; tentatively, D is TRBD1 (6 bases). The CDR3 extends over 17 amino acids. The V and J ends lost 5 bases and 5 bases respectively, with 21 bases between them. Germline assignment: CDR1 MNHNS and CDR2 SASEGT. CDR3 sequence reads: CASSQRIIIQGTGELFF. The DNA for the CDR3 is TGTGCCAGCAGTCAACGGATAATAATCCAGGGGACCGGGGAGCTGTTTTTT.

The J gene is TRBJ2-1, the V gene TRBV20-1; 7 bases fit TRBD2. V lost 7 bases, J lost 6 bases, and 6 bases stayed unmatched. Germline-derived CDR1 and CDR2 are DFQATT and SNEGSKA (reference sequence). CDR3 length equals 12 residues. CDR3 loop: CSGGGIRNEQFF. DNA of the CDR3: TGCAGTGGGGGGGGTATACGCAATGAGCAGTTCTTC.

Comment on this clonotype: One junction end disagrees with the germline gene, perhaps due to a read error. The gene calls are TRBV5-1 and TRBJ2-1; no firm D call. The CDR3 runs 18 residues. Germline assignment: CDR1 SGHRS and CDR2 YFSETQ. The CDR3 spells CASSTAPLGTSSYDEQFF. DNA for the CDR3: TGCGCCAGCAGCACCGCGCCTTTAGGTACGAGCTCCTACGATGAGCAGTTCTTC.

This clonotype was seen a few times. CDR3 coding DNA: TGTGCCAGCAGCCAAGGACCTAGCCGCGGGGAGACCCAGTACTTC. It translates to CASSQGPSRGETQYF. The chain has TRBV3-1 and TRBJ2-5; maybe TRBD2 (5 bases). V gave up 1 base and J gave up 5 bases, with 14 bases separating them. The CDR3 is 15 residues long. Germline V gene sequence: CDR1 LGHDT, CDR2 YNNKEL (reference sequence).

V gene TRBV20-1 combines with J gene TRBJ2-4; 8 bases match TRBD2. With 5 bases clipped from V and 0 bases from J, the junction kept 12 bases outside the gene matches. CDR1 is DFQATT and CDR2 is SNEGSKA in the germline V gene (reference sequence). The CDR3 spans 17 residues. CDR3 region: CSAVAGTPSLAKNIQYF. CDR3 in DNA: TGCAGTGCTGTAGCGGGGACCCCGAGTCTAGCCAAAAACATTCAGTACTTC.